This T cell receptor beta chain was documented in a study of blood T cell repertoires in COVID-19. The wider study: Sites across the United States, Italy and Spain contributed samples from acute and convalescent COVID-19. In each case, the material was cDNA or gDNA derived from T cells, B-cell-depleted T cells, or PBMCs.

The V segment lost 6 bases and the J segment 4 bases; nucleotides outside the gene matches: 5. Germline values: CDR1 MNHEY, CDR2 SVGAGI. This CDR3 comprises 15 residues. Original processing methods: Amplified reference gene primers provided the basis for estimating nucleated cell counts. Measured with immunoSEQ multiplex PCR; TCRdb has only the in-frame clones, and not every one. V and J calls plus clone size are reproduced from that table; the DNA served to infer D and trimming. The repertoire has about 160,000 clones, over 90% of them found once; the top ten carry roughly 0.56%. The sequence derives from a middle-aged man with acute or convalescent COVID-19. V gene TRBV6-5 combines with J gene TRBJ1-4; 10 bases map to TRBD1. Sequenced input: peripheral blood. In DNA form, the CDR3 reads TGTGCCAGCAGCCGACGGGACAGGGGTAATGAAAAACTGTTTTTT. Translation: CASSRRDRGNEKLFF.